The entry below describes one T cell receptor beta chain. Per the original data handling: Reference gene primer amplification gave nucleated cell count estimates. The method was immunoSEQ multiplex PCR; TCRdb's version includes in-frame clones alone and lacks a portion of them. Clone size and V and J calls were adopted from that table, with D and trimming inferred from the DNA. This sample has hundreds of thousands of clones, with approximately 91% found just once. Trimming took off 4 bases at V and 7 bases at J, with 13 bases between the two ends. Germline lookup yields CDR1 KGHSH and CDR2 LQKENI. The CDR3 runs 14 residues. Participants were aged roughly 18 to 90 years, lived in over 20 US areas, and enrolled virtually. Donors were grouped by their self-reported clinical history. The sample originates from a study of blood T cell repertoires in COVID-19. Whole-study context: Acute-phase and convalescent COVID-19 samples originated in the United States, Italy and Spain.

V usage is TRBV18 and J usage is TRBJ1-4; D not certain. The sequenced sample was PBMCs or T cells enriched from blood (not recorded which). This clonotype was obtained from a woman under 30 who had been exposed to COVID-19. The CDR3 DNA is TGTGCCAGCTCACAGGAGCTTCTCAGTGAAAAACTGTTTTTT. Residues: CASSQELLSEKLFF.